The table lists the clone carrying this T cell receptor beta chain with a few counts. Antigen unknown. The entry originates in a study of T-cell memory formation after mild COVID-19. Study-wide results and limits: Most CD4+ clones that shrank were in CM and EM, while CD8+ ones turned up in EMRA. Pre-infection memory showed some responding clones, and this suggested that cross-reactive memory joined.

Amplification by 5'RACE using constant-segment primers produced TCR alpha and TCR beta cDNA libraries that carried sample barcodes and UMIs. TCRdb reprocessed the 5' RACE reads via MiXCR and lists one record per CDR3 protein. The sample lists 65,000 to 90,000 distinct CDR3 sequences, more than 11% occurring once. This CDR3 spans 15 amino acids. Germline CDR1 SGHRS, CDR2 YFSETQ. V was pared by 3 bases and J by 2 bases, with 5 bases of the junction left unmatched. V and J are TRBV5-1 and TRBJ1-5; 7 positions agree with TRBD1. The sample was PBMCs or a T cell subset sorted from them (not recorded which). The source of this sequence is an adult woman who had mild COVID-19 (a few samples of this study predate the infection). Cell type and time point are not known. The CDR3 DNA follows: TGCGCCAGCAGCTCGGGAGGGGGCGGCAATCAGCCCCAGCATTTT. It specifies CASSSGGGGNQPQHF.